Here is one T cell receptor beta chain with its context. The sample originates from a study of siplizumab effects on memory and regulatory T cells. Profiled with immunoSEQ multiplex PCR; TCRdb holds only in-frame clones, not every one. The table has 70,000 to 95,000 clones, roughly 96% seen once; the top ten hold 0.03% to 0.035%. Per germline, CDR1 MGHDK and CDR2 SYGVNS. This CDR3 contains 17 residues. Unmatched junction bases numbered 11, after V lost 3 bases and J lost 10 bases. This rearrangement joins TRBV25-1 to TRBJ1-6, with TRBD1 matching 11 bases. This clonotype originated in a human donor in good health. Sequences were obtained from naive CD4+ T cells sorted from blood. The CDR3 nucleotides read TGTGCCAGCAGTGACCCCCTCCCCGGGACAGGGGGATCACCCCTCCACTTT. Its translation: CASSDPLPGTGGSPLHF.